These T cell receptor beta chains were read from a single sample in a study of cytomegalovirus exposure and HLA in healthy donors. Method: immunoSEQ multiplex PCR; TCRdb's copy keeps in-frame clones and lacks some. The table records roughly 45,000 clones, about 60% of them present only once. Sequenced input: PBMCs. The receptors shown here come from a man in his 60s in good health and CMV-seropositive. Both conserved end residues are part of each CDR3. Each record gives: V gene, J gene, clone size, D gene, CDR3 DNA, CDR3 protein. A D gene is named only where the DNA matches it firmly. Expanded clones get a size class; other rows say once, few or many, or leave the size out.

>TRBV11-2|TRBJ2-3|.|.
TGTGCCAGCATACACAGGTCTAGCACAGATACGCAGTATTTT
CASIHRSSTDTQYF
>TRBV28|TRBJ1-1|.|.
TGTGCCAGCAGTCCCAGGGTTTTAGTCCCTGAAGCTTTCTTT
CASSPRVLVPEAFF
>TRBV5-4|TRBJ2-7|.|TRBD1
TGTGCCAGCAGCTTTCTCACAGGGGAGAGGGACGAGCAGTACTTC
CASSFLTGERDEQYF
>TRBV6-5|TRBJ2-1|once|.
TGTGCCAGCAGTTACGCCGGGAGTGGCCACAATGAGCAGTTCTTC
CASSYAGSGHNEQFF
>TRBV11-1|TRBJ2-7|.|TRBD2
TGTGCCAGCAGCTTGGACCTAGCGGGGGCCTACGAGCAGTACTTC
CASSLDLAGAYEQYF
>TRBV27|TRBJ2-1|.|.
TGTGCCAGCAGTTCAGGGGATGAGCAGTTCTTC
CASSSGDEQFF
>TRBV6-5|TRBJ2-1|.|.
TGTGCCAGCAGTTCAGGAGGGCCCTACAATGAGCAGTTCTTC
CASSSGGPYNEQFF
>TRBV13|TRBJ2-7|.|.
TGTGCCAGCAGCCCCCCCGGACTGACCTCCTACGAGCAGTACTTC
CASSPPGLTSYEQYF
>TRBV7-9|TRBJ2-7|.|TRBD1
TGTGCCAGCAGCTTAGAAATGGGGGACAGGCTCTCCTACGAGCAGTACTTC
CASSLEMGDRLSYEQYF
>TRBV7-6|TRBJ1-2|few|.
TGTGCCAGCAGCTCAGACGGGACTCCAGGCGACTACACCTTC
CASSSDGTPGDYTF
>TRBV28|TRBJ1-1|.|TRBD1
TGTGCCAGCAGTTTAGCAGGGGGAGTGGCGAACACTGAAGCTTTCTTT
CASSLAGGVANTEAFF
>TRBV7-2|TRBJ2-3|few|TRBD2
TGTGCCAGCAGCTCGCCCAGCGGGAGGGGGGGGAAAGGTACGCAGTATTTT
CASSSPSGRGGKGTQYF
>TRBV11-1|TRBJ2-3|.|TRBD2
TGTGCCAGCAGCTTACGGGGGCGGGAGGGCCGCGCAGATACGCAGTATTTT
CASSLRGREGRADTQYF
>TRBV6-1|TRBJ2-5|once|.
TGTGCCAGCAGTGACGGACGACCGGGAGAGAAAGAGACCCAGTACTTC
CASSDGRPGEKETQYF
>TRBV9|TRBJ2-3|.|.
TGTGCCAGCAGCGCTCGGAGTACAGATACGCAGTATTTT
CASSARSTDTQYF
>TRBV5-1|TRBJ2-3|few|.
TGCGCCAGCAGCCGGCGTACGGGAGCTAGCACAGATACGCAGTATTTT
CASSRRTGASTDTQYF
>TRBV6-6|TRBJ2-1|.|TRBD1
TGTGCCAGCAGTCCCACGGGACAGGGATACAATGAGCAGTTCTTC
CASSPTGQGYNEQFF
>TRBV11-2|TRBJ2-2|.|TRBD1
TGTGCCAGCAGTCCTGGGACAGTGAACACCGGGGAGCTGTTTTTT
CASSPGTVNTGELFF
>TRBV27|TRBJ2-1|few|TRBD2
TGTGCCAGCAGTTTAGGCGGGAGGAACCGGCCAAGGTCCTACAATGAGCAGTTCTTC
CASSLGGRNRPRSYNEQFF
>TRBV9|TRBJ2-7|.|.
TGTGCCAGCAGCGTAGGAGGGAGCCAAAACGAGCAGTACTTC
CASSVGGSQNEQYF